This entry concerns a single T cell receptor (beta chain). This entry comes from a study of T cells expressing NK-cell markers. As for the study in general: In the group of eight sequenced donors, seven were HCMV-seropositive and one was seronegative.

CDR3 size: 17 residues. A 5'RACE template switching approach incorporating UMIs was used to make TCR beta cDNA. TCRdb reanalyzed the 5' RACE reads, giving one entry per CDR3 protein sequence and no DNA. The table lists about 160,000 distinct CDR3 sequences. The specimen sequenced was blood T cells: a sorted CD56 or NKG2C T cell subset, CD4+ or CD8+ T cells, or bulk PBMC T cells (not recorded which). The origin of this receptor is a woman aged 18 to 75 in good health. The chain has TRBV12-3 or TRBV12-4 and TRBJ2-5; the TCRdb call, TRBD2, lacks DNA for checking. The CDR3 is CASSWGYSGLPSETQYF.